The sequence of this T cell receptor beta chain was determined in a study of PD-1 blockade in classical Hodgkin lymphoma. The wider study: Every 2 weeks, patients had 3 mg/kg nivolumab intravenously.

The CDR3 covers 13 residues. V was shortened by 0 bases and J by 3 bases, with 5 bases between the two germline ends. Per germline, CDR1 MNHEY and CDR2 SMNVEV (reference sequence). The patients all showed relapse after autologous stem cell transplantation, while their brentuximab vedotin exposure varied. Concerning this clone itself: Its antigen is undetermined.

Study-level results: TCR diversity rose significantly by C4D1 in CD4+ but not CD8+ cells. Newly diagnosed patients were reported to start with lower TCR diversity than healthy donors.

The assay was immunoSEQ multiplex PCR, and TCRdb's table has in-frame clones only and misses some. The sample lists under 75,000 clones; more than 70% were seen once. The V gene is TRBV27, the J gene TRBJ1-2; D is uncertain. Sequenced here: peripheral blood mononuclear cells (PBMCs), sampled before the second cycle of nivolumab. This TCR derives from a human donor with classical Hodgkin lymphoma. CDR3 sequence reads: CASSLSPDYGYTF. CDR3 in DNA: TGTGCCAGCAGTTTATCGCCTGACTATGGCTACACCTTC.